A single sample is the source of the 20 T cell receptor beta chains below, sequenced in a study of T cell changes during pregnancy in multiple sclerosis. The protocol was immunoSEQ multiplex PCR, while the TCRdb copy is restricted to in-frame clones and leaves out a portion. The sample consists of 95,000 to 100,000 clones, more than 85% of them appearing once. The material sequenced was peripheral blood, taken in the second trimester of pregnancy. The receptors come from a female donor with multiple sclerosis, enrolled in a pregnancy study.

The V and J genes are TRBV7-2 and TRBJ2-1; 7 bases match TRBD2. The germline CDR1 and CDR2 sequences are SGHTA and FQGNSA. CDR3 length: 16 residues. V shed 6 bases and J 0 bases; nucleotides not matched to a gene: 8. The CDR3 nucleotides are TGTGCCAGCAGAAGGACTAGTTCCAGCTCCTACAATGAGCAGTTCTTC. This sequence encodes CASRRTSSSSYNEQFF.

The genes are TRBV6-5 and TRBJ2-7; TRBD1 matches 8 bases. CDR1 and CDR2 (germline): MNHEY, SVGAGI. Trimming removed 6 bases from V and 0 bases from J; junction bases left unmatched: 4. The CDR3 consists of 14 residues. CDR3 loop: CASRSGTGSYEQYF. DNA of the CDR3: TGTGCCAGCAGATCCGGGACAGGCTCCTACGAGCAGTACTTC.

The chain employs TRBV28 and TRBJ2-2; TRBD2 agrees at 7 bases. After removal of 1 base from V and 7 bases from J, the junction contained 12 bases not matched to a gene. CDR3 length: 17 residues. From germline, CDR1 is MDHEN and CDR2 SYDVKM. The CDR3 DNA reads TGTGCCAGCAGTTTATTAGCGGGCTCGCAATCTCACGGGGAGCTGTTTTTT. Encoded protein: CASSLLAGSQSHGELFF.

The rearrangement joins TRBV18 to TRBJ1-2; 9 nucleotides match TRBD1. V shed 2 bases and J 4 bases; nucleotides not matched to a gene: 5. This CDR3 is 15 amino acids long. Germline V gene sequence: CDR1 KGHSH, CDR2 LQKENI. The CDR3 is CASSPSTGGGYGYTF. The CDR3 DNA is TGTGCCAGCTCACCATCGACAGGGGGAGGCTATGGCTACACCTTC.

The V gene is TRBV28, the J gene TRBJ2-3; 10 nucleotides align to TRBD1. CDR3 length equals 16 residues. V lost 5 bases and J lost 0; bases outside the gene matches: 5. Germline V gives CDR1 MDHEN, CDR2 SYDVKM. CDR3 in amino acids: CASSPGQGFSTDTQYF. CDR3 nucleotides: TGTGCCAGCAGTCCGGGACAGGGGTTTAGCACAGATACGCAGTATTTT.

The rearrangement uses TRBV10-3 and TRBJ1-2; no firm D call. Trimming left V 3 bases short and J 4 bases short, with 9 bases between. The CDR3 loop spans 13 amino acids. CDR1 and CDR2 (germline): ENHRY, SYGVKD. The DNA for the CDR3 is TGTGCCATCAGTGAAGAGTCTTCCTATGGCTACACCTTC. Translating gives CAISEESSYGYTF.

CDR3 amino acids: CASSLNTGQGAKLFF. The CDR3 DNA sequence: TGTGCCAGCAGCTTAAATACGGGACAGGGGGCGAAACTGTTTTTT. This chain connects TRBV7-6 to TRBJ1-4; 12 bases agree with TRBD1. The CDR3 has 15 amino acids. Losses at the gene ends were 2 bases for V and 11 bases for J; bases not matched to a gene: 6. Germline V gene lookup returns CDR1 SGHVS and CDR2 FNYEAQ. Complete variable domain (other parts from reference TRBV7-6 and TRBJ1-4): GAGVSQSPRYKVTKRGQDVALRCDPISGHVSLYWYRQALGQGPEFLTYFNYEAQQDKSGLPNDRFSAERPEGSISTLTIQRTEQRDSAMYRCASSLNTGQGAKLFFGSGTQLSVL.

J is TRBJ1-4 and V is TRBV28; TRBD1 might be the D (5 bases). In germline, CDR1 is MDHEN, CDR2 SYDVKM. This CDR3 is 13 amino acids long. V was trimmed by 6 bases and J by 3 bases, leaving 8 bases between them. The CDR3 DNA follows: TGTGCCAGCAGCCCACAGGCTAATGAAAAACTGTTTTTT. Amino acids: CASSPQANEKLFF.

Points on this clone: In the same sample, other DNA sequences code for this CDR3. This sequence joins TRBV7-6 and TRBJ2-7, with 11 bases aligning to TRBD2. The V and J ends lost 2 bases and 2 bases, in that order; junction bases with no gene match: 2. This CDR3 is 15 amino acids long. Germline V lookup: CDR1 SGHVS, CDR2 FNYEAQ. The chain's CDR3 is CASSLLAGGPYEQYF. The CDR3 DNA is TGTGCCAGCAGCTTACTAGCGGGAGGACCCTACGAGCAGTACTTC.

This clone was picked up one time. The genes are TRBV29-1 and TRBJ2-3; 8 bases line up with TRBD1. This CDR3 has 15 residues. V shed 1 base and J 4 bases; nucleotides not matched to a gene: 7. Germline lookup yields CDR1 SQVTM and CDR2 ANQGSEA. The CDR3 DNA sequence: TGCAGCGTTGAAGCATCGGACAGGGTCCCAGATACGCAGTATTTT. Amino acid sequence: CSVEASDRVPDTQYF.

This clone was seen once. The chain couples TRBV15 to TRBJ1-3; D call uncertain. The V end was cut by 2 bases, the J end by 1 base, with 9 bases between. The length of the CDR3 is 15 residues. CDR1 is LNHNV, CDR2 YYDKDF, per germline (reference sequence). CDR3 residues: CATSRFTSSGNTIYF. CDR3 DNA: TGTGCCACCAGCAGATTTACAAGTTCTGGAAACACCATATATTTT.

This clone was seen only once. This sequence joins TRBV2 and TRBJ1-5; 10 positions match TRBD1. Germline V gene data show CDR1 as SNHLY and CDR2 as FYNNEI. Losses at the gene ends were 3 bases for V and 4 bases for J; bases not matched to a gene: 3. The CDR3 spans 15 residues. The CDR3 coding sequence is TGTGCCAGCAGTGAGACAGGGGGCTCGAATCAGCCCCAGCATTTT. Translation: CASSETGGSNQPQHF.

This clone has a single count. The genes are TRBV4-2 and TRBJ2-2, with TRBD1 matching 8 bases. Germline loops: CDR1 LGHNA, CDR2 YNFKEQ. The CDR3 extends over 16 amino acids. The V and J ends lost 5 bases and 5 bases, in that order; junction bases with no gene match: 10. DNA of the CDR3: TGTGCCAGCAGCACCCAGACAGGGGAGAGAACCGGGGAGCTGTTTTTT. Translated, it gives CASSTQTGERTGELFF.

The rearrangement uses TRBV10-1 and TRBJ1-1; D is perhaps TRBD1 (5 bases). V lost 4 bases and J 6 bases, leaving 21 bases between the germline ends. The CDR3 covers 16 residues. In germline, CDR1 is WNHNN, CDR2 SYGVQD (reference sequence). CDR3 residues: CASSGSEDSSPAEAFF. The CDR3 bases are TGCGCCAGCAGTGGTTCGGAAGACAGCTCTCCGGCTGAAGCTTTCTTT.

This sequence joins TRBV7-2 and TRBJ1-3, with TRBD1 matching over 12 bases. This CDR3 contains 15 residues. CDR1 and CDR2 (germline): SGHTA, FQGNSA. V dropped 5 bases and J dropped 6; count of bases not matched to a gene: 5. This CDR3 reads CASSGTGGSINTIYF. In DNA, the CDR3 is TGTGCCAGCAGCGGGACAGGGGGCTCGATAAACACCATATATTTT.

The rearrangement uses TRBV6-1 and TRBJ2-2; D call uncertain. CDR1 MNHNS and CDR2 SASEGT come from the germline V gene. CDR3 length: 14 amino acids. Trimming removed 4 bases at V and 2 bases at J, with 8 bases between. In DNA form, the CDR3 reads TGTGCCAGCAGTGTGACTCTTAACACCGGGGAGCTGTTTTTT. Translation gives CASSVTLNTGELFF.

The chain carries TRBV27 and TRBJ2-2; the match to TRBD2 covers 16 bases. There are 17 residues in the CDR3. V shed 5 bases, J shed 7 bases, and the junction held 7 bases outside the gene matches. Germline V CDR1 and CDR2: MNHEY, SMNVEV (reference sequence). CDR3 residues: CASSPGLAGGPDGELFF. In DNA form, the CDR3 reads TGTGCCAGCAGTCCGGGACTAGCGGGAGGGCCCGACGGGGAGCTGTTTTTT.

The chain combines TRBV29-1 with TRBJ2-7, with TRBD1 matching over 9 bases. Looked up from germline, CDR1 is SQVTM and CDR2 is ANQGSEA. V shed 7 bases and J 5 bases; nucleotides not matched to a gene: 15. The CDR3 is made up of 15 amino acids. The chain's CDR3 is CSASDRGISRNEQYF. The DNA for the CDR3 is TGCAGCGCCTCCGACAGGGGGATCTCTAGGAACGAGCAGTACTTC.

This chain connects TRBV7-9 to TRBJ1-2, with D uncertain. Trimming removed 5 bases at V and 8 bases at J, with 21 bases between. The CDR3 has 15 amino acids. CDR1 and CDR2 from the germline V gene are SEHNR and FQNEAQ (reference sequence). The CDR3 reads CASSPKVGQSDGYTF. In nucleotides, the CDR3 is TGTGCCAGCAGCCCCAAGGTTGGGCAGTCAGACGGCTACACCTTC. Full variable domain (rest looked up from reference TRBV7-9 and TRBJ1-2): DTGVSQNPRHKITKRGQNVTFRCDPISEHNRLYWYRQTLGQGPEFLTYFQNEAQLEKSRLLSDRFSAERPKGSFSTLEIQRTEQGDSAMYLCASSPKVGQSDGYTFGSGTRLTVV.

The V gene is TRBV5-8, the J gene TRBJ2-4, with 9 bases matching TRBD1. Germline V gene sequence: CDR1 SGHTS, CDR2 YDEGEE. The CDR3 consists of 12 residues. J gave up 16 bases and V 4 bases, and 9 bases lay outside the gene matches. CDR3 in amino acids: CASSMGQGIPYF. The CDR3 nucleotides read TGTGCCAGCAGCATGGGACAGGGTATCCCCTACTTC.